The TCR beta chain described here comes from a study of cytomegalovirus exposure and HLA in healthy donors. Trimming took 0 bases from V and 9 from J, leaving 15 bases between them. This CDR3 is built from 15 residues. Germline CDR1 and CDR2: LNHDA and SQIVND (reference sequence). The PCR used 60 Vbeta and 13 Jbeta primers. Some clones are missing from TCRdb's copy, which holds only in-frame ones; the method was immunoSEQ multiplex PCR. The data contain 200,000 to 250,000 clones, more than 60% of them singletons. The table lists this clone with a few counts. Its target is unknown. Study-wide results and limits: Some V segments, TRBV6-2 and TRBV6-3 among them, were indistinguishable and were therefore excluded. V- and J-gene trimming of TCR beta was linked (in a later analysis) to a missense DCLRE1C variant.

This receptor was identified in a middle-aged man in good health and CMV-seronegative. The V and J genes are TRBV19 and TRBJ2-1; D is uncertain. The source material was PBMCs. Here the CDR3 reads CASSIEALWKAEQFF. CDR3 in DNA: TGTGCCAGTAGTATAGAAGCGTTGTGGAAGGCTGAGCAGTTCTTC.